This entry describes one T cell receptor (beta chain). Its antigen is unidentified. The patients chosen for sequencing had shown expansion of CD8+CD57+ cells (detected by flow cytometry). As a group, the patients uniformly had severe acquired aplastic anemia. Receipt of therapy had not occurred in any patient by the time of blood sampling. The data were taken from a study of CD8+CD57+ T cells in acquired aplastic anemia. For the study at large: DNA recovered from sorted CD4+ and CD8+ cells had a mean of about 3 ug.

Study outcomes and limitations: Found in both controls and patients were around 30 CD8+ CDR3 sequences.

V gave up 6 bases and J gave up 5 bases, with 20 bases separating them. Germline V lookup: CDR1 SGHVS, CDR2 FQNEAQ. This CDR3 is built from 15 residues. Genomic DNA served as template for TCR beta VDJ and CDR3 profiling. TCRdb used MiXCR to reprocess the reads, holding one entry per CDR3 protein. The sample lists under 350,000 distinct CDR3 sequences; 56% were seen once. Sequences were obtained from sorted CD4+, CD8+, or CD8+CD57+ T cells (not recorded which) from PBMCs. The V gene is TRBV7-8, the J gene TRBJ2-7, with D perhaps matching TRBD1 (7 bases). The receptor comes from a human donor with aplastic anemia. CDR3 amino acids: CASSLTGGQSNEQYF. The CDR3 DNA is TGTGCCAGCAGTTTAACCGGGGGACAGTCTAACGAGCAGTACTTC.